The 17 T cell receptor beta chains below come from one sample, sequenced in a study of T cells in Graves' hyperthyroidism and ophthalmopathy. Regions amplified from RNA transcripts were the TCR beta CDR3 regions. HTBI primers were the set used in a first-round RT-PCR of the TCR CDR3. TCRdb called the multiplex PCR reads again in MiXCR, with one record for every CDR3 protein. The table shows approximately 720,000 distinct CDR3 sequences, with roughly 20% occurring only once. The specimen sequenced was blood. The receptors shown here come from a woman aged 45 to 65 with Graves' hyperthyroidism that later progressed to Graves' ophthalmopathy.

The chain is built from TRBV19 and TRBJ1-2; maybe TRBD1 (6 bases). The germline V gene encodes CDR1 LNHDA and CDR2 SQIVND (reference sequence). Trimming removed 3 bases at V and 2 bases at J, with 10 bases between. The CDR3 is made up of 14 amino acids. Here the CDR3 DNA reads TGTGCCAGTAGTATCAGGGGCAGGAACTATGGCTACACCTTC. Its protein is CASSIRGRNYGYTF.

Notes on this clonotype: A much larger clone is a single base away; this may be a read error. The CDR3 ends on some other residue instead of the conserved phenylalanine or tryptophan, so this is likely a read error. The chain is built from TRBV5-1 and TRBJ2-7, with D unresolved. The CDR3 loop spans 14 amino acids. V was trimmed by 4 bases and J by 3 bases, leaving 14 bases between them. Per germline, CDR1 SGHRS and CDR2 YFSETQ. The CDR3 DNA sequence: TGCGCCAGCAGCCTTTTATCGGAAGTCTACGAGCAGTACCTC. It specifies CASSLLSEVYEQYL.

This clonotype was counted ten times or more. The CDR3 protein is CASSYTGGRTDTQYF. The CDR3 coding sequence is TGTGCCAGCAGTTACACAGGGGGCAGGACAGATACGCAGTATTTT. The chain has TRBV12-3 or TRBV12-4 and TRBJ2-3, with 9 bases matching TRBD1. J gave up 3 bases and V 4 bases, and 5 bases lay outside the gene matches. This CDR3 is 15 amino acids long.

The sample holds a few counts of this clonotype. The V gene is TRBV19, the J gene TRBJ1-1; 8 nucleotides line up with TRBD1. With V trimmed by 2 bases and J by 6 bases, 14 bases remained unmatched. Per the germline V gene, CDR1 is LNHDA and CDR2 is SQIVND (reference sequence). The CDR3 has 17 amino acids. The CDR3 region has the DNA TGTGCCAGTAGTATACCAGCGCCCAGGGGGCAAAAGGCTGAAGCTTTCTTT. Encoded protein: CASSIPAPRGQKAEAFF.

This clonotype was found many times. The chain couples TRBV3-1 to TRBJ2-3; D not certain. Germline V gene sequence: CDR1 LGHDT, CDR2 YNNKEL (reference sequence). This CDR3 comprises 18 residues. The V and J ends lost 1 base and 0 bases respectively, with 17 bases between them. CDR3 nucleotides: TGTGCCAGCAGCCAAGCCCTCACTACCGTCCCTAGCACAGATACGCAGTATTTT. Translating gives CASSQALTTVPSTDTQYF.

As to this clonotype: A much larger clone differs from this one at a single base, so this may be a read error. Here the CDR3 reads CSARGSGGIRSDNEQFF. In DNA, the CDR3 is TGCAGTGCTAGAGGAAGCGGGGGGATTAGGTCCGACAATGAGCAGTTCTTC. The rearrangement joins TRBV20-1 to TRBJ2-1, with 9 bases that match TRBD2. The V and J ends lost 1 base and 5 bases, in that order; junction bases with no gene match: 12. The V gene's germline CDR1 is DFQATT and CDR2 SNEGSKA (reference sequence). This CDR3 contains 17 residues.

This clonotype has a handful of counts. This sequence joins TRBV6-1 and TRBJ1-3; possible D gene TRBD1, 6 bases. This CDR3 has 15 amino acids. V lost 9 bases and J 4 bases, leaving 19 bases between the germline ends. CDR1 and CDR2 from the germline V gene are MNHNS and SASEGT. The CDR3 here is CASRPGHQKGNTIYF. CDR3 DNA: TGTGCCAGTAGACCGGGACACCAAAAAGGAAACACCATATATTTT.

The table lists this clonotype with a few counts. The chain uses TRBV11-2 and TRBJ1-2; no reliable D call. This CDR3 has 13 amino acids. Germline assignment: CDR1 SGHAT and CDR2 FQNNGV. V was trimmed by 0 bases and J by 1 base, leaving 3 bases between them. The CDR3: CASSLDNNYGYTF. In DNA form, the CDR3 reads TGTGCCAGCAGCTTAGATAATAACTATGGCTACACCTTC.

This clonotype was seen at least ten times. The chain combines TRBV7-6 with TRBJ2-7, with 7 bases matching TRBD1. The CDR3 length is 15 residues. J gave up 3 bases and V 1 base, and 6 bases lay outside the gene matches. Germline CDR1 is SGHVS and CDR2 is FNYEAQ. The CDR3 is CASSLGQGLRYEQYF. For the CDR3, the DNA is TGTGCCAGCAGCTTAGGACAGGGATTACGCTACGAGCAGTACTTC.

The sample holds many counts of this clonotype. V gene TRBV3-1 combines with J gene TRBJ2-3; unclear D gene. V gave up 1 base and J gave up 0 bases, with 8 bases separating them. Germline V gene sequence: CDR1 LGHDT, CDR2 YNNKEL (reference sequence). The CDR3 is made up of 15 amino acids. CDR3 sequence (DNA): TGTGCCAGCAGCCAAGGGGTCGGGAGCACAGATACGCAGTATTTT. Translated, it gives CASSQGVGSTDTQYF.

This clonotype has ten or more counts. This chain links TRBV9 with TRBJ2-1; D is undetermined. Germline V gene sequence: CDR1 SGDLS, CDR2 YYNGEE. The CDR3 has 14 residues. V was clipped by 0 bases and J by 4 bases, with 8 bases between them. The CDR3 sequence is CASSVGQVYNEQFF. For the CDR3, the DNA is TGTGCCAGCAGCGTAGGTCAGGTTTACAATGAGCAGTTCTTC.

At least ten counts were recorded for this clonotype. CDR3 sequence (DNA): TGTGCCAGCAGTTTATCATGGGGCCAGCCGAGCTACACCTTC. It specifies CASSLSWGQPSYTF. The chain recombines TRBV27 with TRBJ1-2; perhaps TRBD1 as D (5 bases). Germline lookup yields CDR1 MNHEY and CDR2 SMNVEV (reference sequence). Between the trimmed V and J ends, which lost 0 bases and 9 bases, there was a span of 14 bases. The CDR3 totals 14 residues.

There are many counts of this clonotype. The chain has TRBV7-2 and TRBJ1-1, with 9 bases fitting TRBD1. The V gene's germline CDR1 is SGHTA and CDR2 FQGNSA. V trimming: 5 bases; J trimming: 3 bases; junction bases outside the gene matches: 13. This CDR3 is 17 amino acids long. CDR3: CASSPHSGQGGHTEAFF. As DNA, the CDR3 is TGTGCCAGCAGCCCCCATTCGGGACAGGGTGGACACACTGAAGCTTTCTTT.

This clonotype was counted at least ten times. CDR3 protein: CATSSQGPGSGNTIYF. The CDR3 DNA sequence: TGTGCCACCAGCAGTCAGGGGCCTGGCTCTGGAAACACCATATATTTT. This chain uses TRBV15 with TRBJ1-3, with D tentatively TRBD1 (6 bases). The CDR3 consists of 16 residues. V lost 3 bases and J 0 bases, leaving 12 bases between the germline ends. Germline V gives CDR1 LNHNV, CDR2 YYDKDF (reference sequence).

In its sample, this clonotype was seen many times. The chain combines TRBV3-1 with TRBJ2-2, with D possibly being TRBD2 (5 bases). The length of the CDR3 is 13 residues. Germline V CDR1 and CDR2: LGHDT, YNNKEL (reference sequence). V was trimmed by 1 base and J by 5 bases, leaving 5 bases between them. CDR3 sequence reads: CASSQGLTGELFF. The CDR3 nucleotides read TGTGCCAGCAGCCAAGGACTAACCGGGGAGCTGTTTTTT.

Many counts were recorded for this clonotype. The rearrangement joins TRBV12-3 or TRBV12-4 to TRBJ1-1; D not resolved. Between the trimmed V and J ends, which lost 2 bases and 3 bases, there was a span of 7 bases. There are 13 residues in the CDR3. The CDR3 protein is CASSLSRYTEAFF. The CDR3 DNA reads TGTGCCAGCAGTTTATCACGGTACACTGAAGCTTTCTTT.

At least ten counts were recorded for this clonotype. The chain couples TRBV7-9 to TRBJ2-2; D is uncertain. Trimming removed 5 bases at V and 5 bases at J, with 21 bases between. The V gene's germline CDR1 is SEHNR and CDR2 FQNEAQ (reference sequence). CDR3 size: 17 residues. The CDR3: CASSKPTATLPTGELFF. CDR3 in DNA: TGTGCCAGCAGCAAGCCTACAGCCACCCTCCCGACCGGGGAGCTGTTTTTT.